Presented here are 13 T cell receptor beta chains from one specimen sequenced in a study of T-cell reconstitution after alpha-beta-depleted transplantation in children. Library preparation (for TCRbeta) was performed with unique molecular identifiers. MiXCR, run by TCRdb on the PCR reads, gives a single entry per CDR3 protein. Altogether about 610,000 distinct CDR3 sequences are present, roughly 10% being singletons, with the ten largest covering about 4.2%. Specimen: PBMCs from the stem cell graft donor, collected from the stem cell graft. These receptors were obtained from a human donor who donated a stem cell graft to a child with acute myeloid leukemia.

This clonotype occurred a few times. The V and J genes are TRBV7-8 and TRBJ2-3, with D possibly TRBD2 on 5 matching bases. Germline CDR1 SGHVS, CDR2 FQNEAQ. This CDR3 is 13 amino acids long. Trimming removed 5 bases at V and 5 bases at J, with 11 bases between. The CDR3 coding sequence is TGTGCCAGCAGCCCTCCACGGGAAGATACGCAGTATTTT. Its translation: CASSPPREDTQYF.

The chain recombines TRBV24-1 with TRBJ2-5; no definite D call. The length of the CDR3 is 13 residues. CDR1 is KGHDR and CDR2 is SFDVKD in the germline V gene. V lost 3 bases to trimming and J lost 5 bases, with 9 bases between them. CDR3 sequence reads: CATSDSSSETQYF. The CDR3 coding sequence is TGTGCCACCAGTGATAGCTCTTCGGAGACCCAGTACTTC.

This clonotype showed up many times. J is TRBJ2-2 and V is TRBV14; D is ambiguous. Between the trimmed V and J ends, which lost 3 bases and 7 bases, there was a span of 9 bases. CDR3 size: 13 residues. Germline V gene data show CDR1 as SGHDN and CDR2 as FVKESK. This CDR3 reads CASSQVVGGELFF. The CDR3 DNA follows: TGTGCCAGCAGCCAGGTCGTTGGCGGGGAGCTGTTTTTT.

V gene TRBV9 combines with J gene TRBJ2-1; possible D gene TRBD2, 7 bases. Germline CDR1 reads SGDLS; CDR2 reads YYNGEE. The CDR3 consists of 16 residues. V was shortened by 3 bases and J by 8 bases, with 21 bases between the two germline ends. The CDR3 sequence: CASSDPGGPEGDEQFF. CDR3 DNA: TGTGCCAGCAGCGACCCGGGGGGCCCCGAAGGCGATGAGCAGTTCTTC.

This clonotype was found a few times. The rearrangement links TRBV27 to TRBJ2-2, with a possible D match to TRBD1 (6 bases). The V gene's germline CDR1 is MNHEY and CDR2 SMNVEV (reference sequence). The CDR3 covers 16 residues. Trimming stripped 1 base from V and 0 bases from J, with 9 bases between. The CDR3 bases are TGTGCCAGCAGTTTATACGACAGGTCGAACACCGGGGAGCTGTTTTTT. Its protein is CASSLYDRSNTGELFF.

This clonotype was observed at least ten times. The chain has TRBV11-2 and TRBJ2-3; 13 nucleotides agree with TRBD2. Looked up from germline, CDR1 is SGHAT and CDR2 is FQNNGV. This CDR3 has 19 residues. Losses at the gene ends were 5 bases for V and 1 base for J; bases not matched to a gene: 12. CDR3 loop: CASSPNPTSGRRGTDTQYF. CDR3 DNA: TGTGCCAGCAGCCCCAATCCGACTAGCGGGAGGAGAGGCACAGATACGCAGTATTTT.

The V and J genes are TRBV20-1 and TRBJ2-1, with 13 bases fitting TRBD2. The ends lost 0 bases at V and 4 bases at J; junction bases unmatched: 9. The CDR3 runs 18 residues. Germline V gene sequence: CDR1 DFQATT, CDR2 SNEGSKA (reference sequence). The chain's CDR3 is CSARDLGTSGDRYNEQFF. The CDR3 nucleotides are TGCAGTGCTAGAGATCTAGGGACTAGCGGGGACCGATACAATGAGCAGTTCTTC.

The chain recombines TRBV2 with TRBJ1-3, with a weak D call TRBD1 (5 bases). This CDR3 has 18 amino acids. Per germline, CDR1 SNHLY and CDR2 FYNNEI. In nucleotides, the CDR3 is TGTACCATCAGTCTTTACTCAAGGGGCCTGAATTCTGGAAACACCATATATTTT. It translates to CTISLYSRGLNSGNTIYF.

CDR3 residues: CASSPIALQGADEAFF. The CDR3 region has the DNA TGTGCCAGTAGCCCTATTGCTCTACAGGGGGCAGATGAAGCTTTCTTT. The chain joins TRBV19 to TRBJ1-1; the match to TRBD1 covers 9 bases. CDR3 length equals 16 residues. CDR1 LNHDA and CDR2 SQIVND come from the germline V gene (reference sequence). The J segment lost 7 bases and the V segment lost 6 bases, leaving 15 bases of the junction unmatched.

This clonotype was observed a few times. For the CDR3, the DNA is TGTGCCAGCACACTCTCGAGCTATGGCTACACCTTC. This encodes CASTLSSYGYTF. The rearrangement links TRBV12-3 or TRBV12-4 to TRBJ1-2; D gene ambiguous. V gave up 7 bases and J gave up 4 bases, with 10 bases separating them. The CDR3 spans 12 residues.

This clonotype was detected many times. The chain recombines TRBV5-5 with TRBJ2-2; no clear D. In germline, CDR1 is SGHKS, CDR2 YYEKEE (reference sequence). V lost 4 bases and J 5 bases, leaving 9 bases between the germline ends. This CDR3 comprises 13 residues. The CDR3 spells CASSLDGTGELFF. In DNA form, the CDR3 reads TGTGCCAGCAGCCTGGACGGAACCGGGGAGCTGTTTTTT.

The chain combines TRBV12-3 or TRBV12-4 with TRBJ2-7; 8 bases match TRBD1. Trimming cost V 5 bases and J 4 bases; bases outside gene matches: 7. The CDR3 spans 14 residues. The CDR3 sequence is CASSITGGRYEQYF. CDR3 coding DNA: TGTGCCAGCAGTATTACAGGGGGTCGGTACGAGCAGTACTTC.

This clonotype appeared a few times. V and J are TRBV29-1 and TRBJ2-1; D is ambiguous. Per germline, CDR1 SQVTM and CDR2 ANQGSEA. Trimming stripped 5 bases from V and 12 bases from J, with 17 bases between. The CDR3 runs to 12 residues. The CDR3 here is CSVTPDGSMQFF. The DNA for the CDR3 is TGCAGCGTTACCCCAGACGGATCGATGCAGTTCTTC.